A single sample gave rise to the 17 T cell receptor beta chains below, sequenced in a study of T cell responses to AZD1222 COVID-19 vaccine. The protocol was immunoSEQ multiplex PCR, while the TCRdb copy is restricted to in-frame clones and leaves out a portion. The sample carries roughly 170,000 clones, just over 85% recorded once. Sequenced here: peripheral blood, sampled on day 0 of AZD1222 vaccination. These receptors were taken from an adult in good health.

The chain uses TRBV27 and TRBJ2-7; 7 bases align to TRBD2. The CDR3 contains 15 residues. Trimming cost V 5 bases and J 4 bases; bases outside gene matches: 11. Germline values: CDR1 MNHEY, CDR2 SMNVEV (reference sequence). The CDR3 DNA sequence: TGTGCCAGCAGTCCCCCCGCGCGGGAGTTATACGAGCAGTACTTC. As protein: CASSPPARELYEQYF.

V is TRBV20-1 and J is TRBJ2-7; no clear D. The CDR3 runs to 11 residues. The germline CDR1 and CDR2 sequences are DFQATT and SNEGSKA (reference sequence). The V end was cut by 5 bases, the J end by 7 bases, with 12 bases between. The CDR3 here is CSAPAPQEQYF. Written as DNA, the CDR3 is TGCAGTGCTCCTGCTCCCCAGGAGCAGTACTTC.

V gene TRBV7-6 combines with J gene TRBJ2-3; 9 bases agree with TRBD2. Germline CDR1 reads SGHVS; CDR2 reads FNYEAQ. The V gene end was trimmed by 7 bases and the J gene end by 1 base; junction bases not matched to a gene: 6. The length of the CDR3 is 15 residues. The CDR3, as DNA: TGTGCCAGCAAGCGGACTAGCGTGGGCACAGATACGCAGTATTTT. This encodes CASKRTSVGTDTQYF.

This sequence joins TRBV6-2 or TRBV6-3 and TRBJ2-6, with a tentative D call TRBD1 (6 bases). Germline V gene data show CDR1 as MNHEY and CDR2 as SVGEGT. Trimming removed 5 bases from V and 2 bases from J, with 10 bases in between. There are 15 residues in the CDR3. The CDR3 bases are TGTGCCAGCAGTAACACAGGGACTGGGGCCAACGTCCTGACTTTC. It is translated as CASSNTGTGANVLTF.

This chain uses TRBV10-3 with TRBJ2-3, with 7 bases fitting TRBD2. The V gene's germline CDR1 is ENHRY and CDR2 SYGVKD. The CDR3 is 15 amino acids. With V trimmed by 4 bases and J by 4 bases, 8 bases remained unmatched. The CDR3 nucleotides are TGTGCCATCAGTGCCAGCTCAGCGGGACCAGATACGCAGTATTTT. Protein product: CAISASSAGPDTQYF.

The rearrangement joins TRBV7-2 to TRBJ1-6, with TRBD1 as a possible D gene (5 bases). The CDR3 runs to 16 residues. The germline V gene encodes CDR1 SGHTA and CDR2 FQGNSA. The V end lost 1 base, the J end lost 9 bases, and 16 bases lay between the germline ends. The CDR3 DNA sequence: TGTGCCAGCAGCTTAGAGGGGACGGTCATAGGTTCACCCCTCCACTTT. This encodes CASSLEGTVIGSPLHF. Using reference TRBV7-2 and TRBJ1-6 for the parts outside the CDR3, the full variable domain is GAGVSQSPSNKVTEKGKDVELRCDPISGHTALYWYRQSLGQGLEFLIYFQGNSAPDKSGLPSDRFSAERTGGSVSTLTIQRTQQEDSAVYLCASSLEGTVIGSPLHFGNGTRLTVT.

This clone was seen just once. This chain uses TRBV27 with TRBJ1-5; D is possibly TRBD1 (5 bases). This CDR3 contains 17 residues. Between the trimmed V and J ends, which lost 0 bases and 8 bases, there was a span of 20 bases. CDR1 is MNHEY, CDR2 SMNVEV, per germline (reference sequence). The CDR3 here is CASSLSIRGLLLEPQHF. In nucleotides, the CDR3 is TGTGCCAGCAGTTTATCAATTAGGGGTTTGTTATTAGAGCCCCAGCATTTT.

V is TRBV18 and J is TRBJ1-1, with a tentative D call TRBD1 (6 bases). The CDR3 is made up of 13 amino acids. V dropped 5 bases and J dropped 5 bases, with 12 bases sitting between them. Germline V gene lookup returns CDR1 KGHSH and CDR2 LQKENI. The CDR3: CASSTGTLTEAFF. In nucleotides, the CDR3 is TGTGCCAGCTCAACCGGGACACTTACTGAAGCTTTCTTT.

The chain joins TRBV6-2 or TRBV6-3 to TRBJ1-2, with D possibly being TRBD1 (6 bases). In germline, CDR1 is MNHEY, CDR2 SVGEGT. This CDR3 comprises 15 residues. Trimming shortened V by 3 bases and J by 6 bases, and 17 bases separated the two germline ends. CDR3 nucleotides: TGTGCCAGCAGTTATGTGAGCGGCAGGGGCGATGGCTACACCTTC. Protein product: CASSYVSGRGDGYTF.

The chain's CDR3 is CATSVQDWRGSDTQYF. The CDR3, as DNA: TGTGCCACCAGTGTTCAAGACTGGCGGGGCTCAGATACGCAGTATTTT. This chain uses TRBV24-1 with TRBJ2-3, with D perhaps TRBD2 (6 bases). The germline V gene encodes CDR1 KGHDR and CDR2 SFDVKD. V was clipped by 5 bases and J by 4 bases, with 18 bases between them. The CDR3 contains 16 residues.

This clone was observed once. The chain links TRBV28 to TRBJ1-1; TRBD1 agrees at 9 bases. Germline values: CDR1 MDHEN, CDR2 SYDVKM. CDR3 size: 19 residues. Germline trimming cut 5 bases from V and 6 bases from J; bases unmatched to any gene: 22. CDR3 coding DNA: TGTGCCAGCAGTCAGACTCCCGGGACAGGGACCCACCCTATGGCTGAAGCTTTCTTT. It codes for CASSQTPGTGTHPMAEAFF.

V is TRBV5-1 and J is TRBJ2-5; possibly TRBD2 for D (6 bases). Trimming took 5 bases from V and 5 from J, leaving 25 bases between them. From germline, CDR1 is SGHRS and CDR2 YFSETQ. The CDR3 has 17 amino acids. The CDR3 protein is CASSFTPGGQARETQYF. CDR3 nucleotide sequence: TGCGCCAGCAGTTTCACACCTGGAGGGCAGGCGCGCGAGACCCAGTACTTC.

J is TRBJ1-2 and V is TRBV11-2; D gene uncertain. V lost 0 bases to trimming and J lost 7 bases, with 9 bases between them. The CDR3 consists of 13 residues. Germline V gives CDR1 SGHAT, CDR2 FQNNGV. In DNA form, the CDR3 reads TGTGCCAGCAGCTTAGAGAGGTGGAGTGGCTACACCTTC. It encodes CASSLERWSGYTF. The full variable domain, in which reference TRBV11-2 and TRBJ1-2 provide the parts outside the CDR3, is EAGVAQSPRYKIIEKRQSVAFWCNPISGHATLYWYQQILGQGPKLLIQFQNNGVVDDSQLPKDRFSAERLKGVDSTLKIQPAKLEDSAVYLCASSLERWSGYTFGSGTRLTVV.

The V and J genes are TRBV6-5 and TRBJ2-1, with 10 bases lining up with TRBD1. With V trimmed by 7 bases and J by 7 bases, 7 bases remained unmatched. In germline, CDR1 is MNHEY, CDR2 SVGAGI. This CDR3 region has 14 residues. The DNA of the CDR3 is TGTGCCAGCATGAGGGACAGGGGAGGGAATGAGCAGTTCTTC. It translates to CASMRDRGGNEQFF.

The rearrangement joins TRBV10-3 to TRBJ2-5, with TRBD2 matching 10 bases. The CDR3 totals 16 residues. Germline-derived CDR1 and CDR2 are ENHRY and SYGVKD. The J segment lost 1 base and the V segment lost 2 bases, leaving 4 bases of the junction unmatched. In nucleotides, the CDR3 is TGTGCCATCAGTGAGGTGGCTAGCGGGGGCCAAGAGACCCAGTACTTC. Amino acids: CAISEVASGGQETQYF.

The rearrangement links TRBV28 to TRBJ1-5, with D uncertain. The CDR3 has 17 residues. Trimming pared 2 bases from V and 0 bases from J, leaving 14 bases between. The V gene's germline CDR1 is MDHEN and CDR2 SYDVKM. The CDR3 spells CASSLGQPSSSNQPQHF. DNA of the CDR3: TGTGCCAGCAGTTTAGGGCAGCCGTCTTCTAGCAATCAGCCCCAGCATTTT. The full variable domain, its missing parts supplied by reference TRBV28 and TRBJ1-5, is DVKVTQSSRYLVKRTGEKVFLECVQDMDHENMFWYRQDPGLGLRLIYFSYDVKMKEKGDIPEGYSVSREKKERFSLILESASTNQTSMYLCASSLGQPSSSNQPQHFGDGTRLSIL.

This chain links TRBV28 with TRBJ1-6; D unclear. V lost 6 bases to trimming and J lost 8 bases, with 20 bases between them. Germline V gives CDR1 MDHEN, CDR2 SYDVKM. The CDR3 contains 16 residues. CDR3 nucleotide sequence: TGTGCCAGCAGCCTCCGGAGGTTCTATGGGGATTCACCCCTCCACTTT. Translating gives CASSLRRFYGDSPLHF.